The TCR beta chain described here comes from a study of post-analysis software for immune sequencing data. The overall study: Some patients lacked subtype; others had relapsing-remitting, secondary progressive or progressive-relapsing disease. General study results and limits: Strong same-batch co-clustering of samples appeared with F measure clustering. Controls showed significantly higher normalized Chao1 diversity than did multiple sclerosis patients. TRBV5-6, TRBV5-1 and TRBV20-1 were among a few TRBV segments more frequent in patients than controls.

A word on this clonotype: The antigen is undetermined.

cDNA libraries for TCR beta contained unique molecular identifiers. Once about 0.85 to 10 million T cells were used, some 500,000 cDNA molecules resulted. TCRdb passed the PCR reads through MiXCR, listing each CDR3 protein once. The table records 400,000 to 500,000 distinct CDR3 sequences, less than 40% of them present only once. The CDR3 length is 15 residues. Germline V gene lookup returns CDR1 MNHEY and CDR2 SMNVEV (reference sequence). With V trimmed by 1 base and J by 6 bases, 7 bases remained unmatched. The rearrangement links TRBV27 to TRBJ2-7; 9 bases are shared with TRBD2. The sequenced sample was blood. The source is a girl aged 2 to 10 with multiple sclerosis. CDR3 protein: CASSLFSAGGREQYF. The CDR3 DNA reads as TGTGCCAGCAGTTTATTTTCAGCGGGAGGCCGCGAGCAGTACTTC.